One sample yielded the 8 T cell receptor beta chains listed below, sequenced in a study of T cell responses to AZD1222 COVID-19 vaccine. The method was immunoSEQ multiplex PCR; TCRdb's version includes in-frame clones alone and lacks a portion of them. The sample contains about 180,000 clones, 90% to 95% of which appear only once. Here the sequenced sample was peripheral blood, taken 28 days after the second AZD1222 dose. These receptors were obtained from an adult who received the AZD1222 COVID-19 vaccine.

V and J are TRBV10-2 and TRBJ1-1; TRBD1 agrees at 11 bases. Germline values: CDR1 WSHSY, CDR2 SAAADI. The CDR3 loop spans 15 amino acids. V lost 8 bases and J lost 4; bases outside the gene matches: 9. DNA of the CDR3: TGCGCCAGCGGGGACAGGGGGTTCGGGAGCACTGAAGCTTTCTTT. Translating it yields CASGDRGFGSTEAFF.

J is TRBJ2-2 and V is TRBV2, with 9 bases identical to TRBD2. V shed 8 bases and J 0 bases; nucleotides not matched to a gene: 4. Germline lookup yields CDR1 SNHLY and CDR2 FYNNEI. The CDR3 spans 15 residues. This CDR3 is CASRAGGSNTGELFF. As DNA, the CDR3 is TGTGCCAGCCGAGCGGGGGGTTCGAACACCGGGGAGCTGTTTTTT.

The V gene is TRBV7-8, the J gene TRBJ1-1; 8 bases are a match to TRBD1. This CDR3 spans 17 amino acids. V shed 2 bases and J 0 bases; nucleotides not matched to a gene: 8. Germline-derived CDR1 and CDR2 are SGHVS and FQNEAQ. This CDR3 is CASSLWSGQGMNTEAFF. The CDR3, as DNA: TGTGCCAGCAGCTTATGGAGCGGACAGGGTATGAACACTGAAGCTTTCTTT.

The CDR3 region has the DNA TGTGCCAGCAGCTTAAACGACCCCAGGGCGGCAGGAAACACCATATATTTT. Protein sequence: CASSLNDPRAAGNTIYF. The V and J genes are TRBV7-2 and TRBJ1-3; D may be TRBD1 (5 bases). The CDR3 sequence is 17 residues long. V was pared by 2 bases and J by 4 bases, with 18 bases between. Germline CDR1 is SGHTA and CDR2 is FQGNSA.

The chain employs TRBV13 and TRBJ1-1; the match to TRBD1 covers 9 bases. CDR3 length: 16 residues. Germline-derived CDR1 and CDR2 are PRHDT and FYEKMQ (reference sequence). With 5 bases clipped from V and 7 bases from J, the junction kept 14 bases outside the gene matches. CDR3 protein: CASSPPGQGVNGEAFF. As DNA, the CDR3 is TGTGCCAGCAGCCCTCCGGGACAGGGAGTTAATGGTGAAGCTTTCTTT.

This clone has just one count. This chain joins TRBV9 and TRBJ1-2; 10 bases agree with TRBD1. V trimming: 0 bases; J trimming: 8 bases; junction bases outside the gene matches: 4. Germline lookup yields CDR1 SGDLS and CDR2 YYNGEE. The CDR3 extends over 14 amino acids. DNA of the CDR3: TGTGCCAGCAGCGTAGCGACAGGGGGCGACGGCTACACCTTC. Translation: CASSVATGGDGYTF.

The chain joins TRBV18 to TRBJ1-1, with D possibly matching TRBD1 (5 bases). CDR1 KGHSH and CDR2 LQKENI come from the germline V gene. With 4 bases removed from V and 7 bases from J, the gap between germline ends came to 19 bases. The CDR3 length is 15 residues. For the CDR3, the DNA is TGTGCCAGCTCACTTTCCGCCGACAGTGCAAATGAAGCTTTCTTT. This gives the protein CASSLSADSANEAFF.

The V and J genes are TRBV7-9 and TRBJ1-2; TRBD1 aligns across 8 bases. Germline V CDR1 and CDR2: SEHNR, FQNEAQ (reference sequence). V lost 5 bases to trimming and J lost 4 bases; unmatched junction nucleotides: 12. The CDR3 contains 16 residues. The CDR3, as DNA: TGTGCCAGCAGCGGACCCGGGACAGGAAGGAGCTATGGCTACACCTTC. Translation: CASSGPGTGRSYGYTF. The complete variable domain, with remaining parts taken from reference TRBV7-9 and TRBJ1-2, reads DTGVSQNPRHKITKRGQNVTFRCDPISEHNRLYWYRQTLGQGPEFLTYFQNEAQLEKSRLLSDRFSAERPKGSFSTLEIQRTEQGDSAMYLCASSGPGTGRSYGYTFGSGTRLTVV.